The T cell receptor (beta chain) under discussion was sequenced for a study of blood T cell repertoires in COVID-19 (dated by TCRdb to 2018 to 2020). Study-level background: Samples from collaborators originated in the United States, Italy and Spain and spanned both the acute and convalescent phases of COVID-19. The prospective study material was composed of cDNA or gDNA derived from T cells, B-cell-depleted T cells, or PBMCs. The dataset comprised deeply sampled blood TCRbeta repertoires from subjects exposed to, actively infected with, or recovered from COVID-19. Sample metadata almost always included a de-identified subject ID, COVID-19 status, age in years and sex. Where available, HLA class I and class II types were taken from metadata supplied by the sample provider and were not determined by assay-based typing. Samples were obtained from the ongoing ImmuneRACE study (first 160 participants) and from about 1,300 subjects provided by 6 global collaborators. The repertoires were released in a freely available public database intended as a resource for research on the immune response to SARS-CoV-2.

This clone was picked up one time. What this receptor recognizes is not known. Base qualities are not recorded, but no much larger clone differs from it by a single base. Study-wide conclusions, independent of this receptor: The quantity of clinical and demographic metadata differed by source and by participant and was supplied without curation.

CDR1 and CDR2, looked up from the germline V gene (reference sequence), are PRHDT and FYEKMQ. There are 15 amino acids in the CDR3, from cysteine to phenylalanine inclusive. The CDR3 DNA has 45 bases and is translated from base 1. V has 2 bases trimmed and J has 1 base trimmed; junction bases matching no gene number 1. Collaborating institutions collected whole blood in K2EDTA tubes following their own protocols. Collaborator samples were shipped for TCRbeta analysis as frozen whole blood, isolated PBMCs, or DNA extracted from either sample type. The immunoSEQ Assay, a bias-controlled multiplex PCR, was used to amplify TCRbeta CDR3 regions from genomic DNA. On the study's bioinformatics: The number of nucleated cells in each sample was estimated from the amplification of reference gene primers within the assay. To quantify the absolute abundance of each unique TCRbeta CDR3 rearrangement, sequence reads were collapsed and filtered. For each sample, productive Simpson clonality was calculated as the square root of Simpson's diversity index across productive rearrangements. The clones in this table, taken by TCRdb from immuneACCESS, are in-frame only. Not every clone is retained; where verified, under half of the shortfall comes from an unresolved V gene, and the cause of the rest is unknown. V, J and clone size derive from that table, while D and trimming were established from the DNA sequence. This sample is represented by 280,000 or so clones; around 91% of them were singletons. Approximately 12% of the sample is held by the ten biggest clonotypes.

Specimen: peripheral blood. This TCR was sampled from a woman aged 55-69 years with acute or convalescent COVID-19. The receptor chain draws on TRBV13 and TRBJ2-1, with TRBD1 identical over 8 junction bases. The nucleotides are TGTGCCAGCAGCTTAAGGACAGGGTCCTACAATGAGCAGTTCTTC. Its product reads: CASSLRTGSYNEQFF.